The present entry profiles one TCR beta chain with its context. What it binds is not known. This sample is drawn from a study of T cells after yellow fever vaccination. Study-wide results and caveats: Booster samples showed a return of most primary-vaccination clones (roughly 96% CD4, 80% to 90% CD8).

They built TCR cDNA with 5'RACE template switching, a step that put in a universal primer site and UMIs. TCRdb reprocessed the 5' RACE reads via MiXCR and lists one record per CDR3 protein. The data contain more than 95,000 distinct CDR3 sequences, nearly 15% of them singletons. Here the sequenced sample was CD8+ T cells sorted from PBMCs, taken 5 days after the yellow fever booster vaccination. The receptor's source is a man in his late teens or twenties who received the YFV17D yellow fever vaccine.

The CDR3 here is CASSLKGQGAYLQETQYF. The CDR3 DNA follows: TGTGCCAGCAGCTTAAAGGGACAGGGGGCATATCTCCAAGAGACCCAGTACTTC. The chain couples TRBV7-3 to TRBJ2-5; 12 nucleotides match TRBD1. V gave up 1 base and J gave up 1 base; unmatched junction bases: 7. Germline V lookup: CDR1 SGHTA, CDR2 FQGTGA. CDR3 length: 18 amino acids. The full variable domain, in which reference TRBV7-3 and TRBJ2-5 provide the parts outside the CDR3, is GAGVSQTPSNKVTEKGKYVELRCDPISGHTALYWYRQSLGQGPEFLIYFQGTGAADDSGLPNDRFFAVRPEGSVSTLKIQRTERGDSAVYLCASSLKGQGAYLQETQYFGPGTRLLVL.